The sequence of this TCR beta chain was determined in a study of neurological immune-mediated disorders. TCRdb reprocessed the 5' RACE reads with MiXCR, giving one entry per CDR3 protein. The sample shows about 59,000 distinct CDR3 sequences, approximately 4% of them seen only once. This clonotype was found a few times. CDR3 length equals 15 residues. Germline V CDR1 and CDR2: SEHNR, FQNEAQ (reference sequence). J was trimmed by 4 bases and V by 5 bases; bases with no gene match: 7. The source material was PBMCs. The clonotype comes from a woman in her 30s with multiple sclerosis. The V and J genes are TRBV7-9 and TRBJ2-7, with TRBD1 identical over 11 bases. In DNA, the CDR3 is TGTGCCAGCAGCCCACGGACAGGGGGCTTGTACGAGCAGTACTTC. Translating gives CASSPRTGGLYEQYF.